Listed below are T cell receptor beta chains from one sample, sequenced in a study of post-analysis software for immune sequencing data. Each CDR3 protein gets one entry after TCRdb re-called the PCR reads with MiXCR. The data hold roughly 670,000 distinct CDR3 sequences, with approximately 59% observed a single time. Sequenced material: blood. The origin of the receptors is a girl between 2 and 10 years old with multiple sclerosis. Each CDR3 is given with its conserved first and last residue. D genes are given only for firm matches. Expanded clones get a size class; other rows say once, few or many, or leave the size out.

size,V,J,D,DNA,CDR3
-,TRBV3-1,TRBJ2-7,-,TGTGCCAGCAGCCAAGACTTGGACTCCTCTTCCTACGAGCAGTACTTC,CASSQDLDSSSYEQYF
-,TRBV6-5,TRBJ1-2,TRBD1,TGTGCCAGCAGCTACTCCCCGACAGGGAAATACTATGGCTACACCTTC,CASSYSPTGKYYGYTF
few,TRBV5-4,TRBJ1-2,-,TGTGCCAGCAGCTTTCGTCCAACACGCACTATTGTAGCTAACTATGGCTACACCTTC,CASSFRPTRTIVANYGYTF
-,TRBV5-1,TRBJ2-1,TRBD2,TGCGCCAGCAGCCTGTCACTAGCGGGAGAGAATGAGCAGTTCTTC,CASSLSLAGENEQFF
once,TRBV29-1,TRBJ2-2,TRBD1,TGCAGCGTTAAAACAGGGGCAAACACCGGGGAGCTGTTTTTT,CSVKTGANTGELFF
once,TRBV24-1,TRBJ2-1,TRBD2,TGTGCCACCAGTGACGCGGTGGGCAGCGGGGGGTACAATGAGCAGTTCTTC,CATSDAVGSGGYNEQFF
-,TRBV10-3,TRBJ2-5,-,TGTGCCATCAGACCGACCGGGGCTCAAGAGACCCTGTACTTC,CAIRPTGAQETLYF
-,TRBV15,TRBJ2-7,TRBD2,TGTGCCACCAGCAGAGCTATAGCGGGAGGCTACGAGCAGTACTTC,CATSRAIAGGYEQYF
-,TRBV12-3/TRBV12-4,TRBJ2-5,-,TGTGCCAGCAGTTTCCGACGGGCCGAGGGGGAGCAGTACTTC,CASSFRRAEGEQYF
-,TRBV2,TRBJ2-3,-,TGTGCCAGCAGGGGCGGCGTATCCACAGATACGCAGTATTTT,CASRGGVSTDTQYF
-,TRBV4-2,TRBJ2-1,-,TGTGCCAGCAGCCAGAAGGGACCGATGGACTCCTACAATGAGCAGTTCTTC,CASSQKGPMDSYNEQFF
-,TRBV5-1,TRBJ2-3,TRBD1,TGCGCCAGCAGCGCGGGGGACAGGGTATGGGATACGCAGTATTTT,CASSAGDRVWDTQYF
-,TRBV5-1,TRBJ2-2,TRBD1,TGCGCCAGCAATCTACGGGACAGAAGTACCGGGGAGCTGTTTTTT,CASNLRDRSTGELFF
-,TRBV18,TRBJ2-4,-,TGTGCCAGCTCCCCGCTGGGGTCGGCCAAAAACATTCAGTACTTC,CASSPLGSAKNIQYF
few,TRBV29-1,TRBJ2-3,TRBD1,TGCAGCGCCCGGACAGGACATAGCACAGATACGCAGTATTTT,CSARTGHSTDTQYF
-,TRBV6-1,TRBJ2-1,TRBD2,TGTGCCAGCAGCGAGGGCCAGAAGGGACTAGCGAACAATGAGCAGTTCTTC,CASSEGQKGLANNEQFF
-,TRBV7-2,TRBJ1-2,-,TGTGCCAGCAGCTTACGACCGGCGGGGTCAGTGAACTATGGCTACACCTTC,CASSLRPAGSVNYGYTF
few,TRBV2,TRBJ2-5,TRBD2,TGTGCCAGTCAGGAGCGGGAGGGTACTTTGACCCAGTACTTC,CASQEREGTLTQYF
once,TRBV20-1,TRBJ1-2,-,TGCAGTGCTAGAGATATCCAGGCTACCGACGGCTACACCTTC,CSARDIQATDGYTF
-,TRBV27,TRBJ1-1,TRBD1,TGTGCCACATACAGGGGGCGGGTAGCTTTCTTT,CATYRGRVAFF
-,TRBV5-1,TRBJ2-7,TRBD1,TGCGCCAGCAGCCAGGGACAGGGGGCAAACGAGCAGTACTTC,CASSQGQGANEQYF
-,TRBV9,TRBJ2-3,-,TGTGCCAGCAGCCCCGGGTTCCAGTCGGCAGATACGCAGTATTTT,CASSPGFQSADTQYF
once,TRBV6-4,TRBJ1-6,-,TGTGCCAGCAGTGATACGACGGACAGAAATTCACCCCTCCACTTT,CASSDTTDRNSPLHF
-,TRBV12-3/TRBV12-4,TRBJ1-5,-,TGCGCCAGCCCGACGCAGCCCCAGCATTTT,CASPTQPQHF
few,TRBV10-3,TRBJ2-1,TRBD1,TGTGCCATCAGTGAGTCACGGCTGGCAGGGGGCCCCTACAATGAGCAGTTCTTC,CAISESRLAGGPYNEQFF
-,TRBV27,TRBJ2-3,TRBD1,TGTGCCAGCAGTTTTACAGGGGAAGATACGCAGTATTTT,CASSFTGEDTQYF
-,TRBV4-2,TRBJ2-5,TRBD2,TGTGCCAGCAGCCAAGGACGACTAGCGGGAGGAGAGACCCAGTACTTC,CASSQGRLAGGETQYF
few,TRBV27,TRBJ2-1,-,TGTGCCAGCAGTTTAGGCCCCGGGTATGAGCAGTTCTTC,CASSLGPGYEQFF
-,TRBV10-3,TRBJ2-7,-,TGTGCCATCAGTAGCTTTATCGGACACGTATCCTACGAGCAGTACTTC,CAISSFIGHVSYEQYF
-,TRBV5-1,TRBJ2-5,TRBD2,TGCGCCAGCAGCTTGGGGGCGGGAGGCCACCAAGAGACCCAGTACTTC,CASSLGAGGHQETQYF
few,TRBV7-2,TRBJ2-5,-,TGTGCCAGCAGCTTAACAGGGACCCAGTACTTC,CASSLTGTQYF
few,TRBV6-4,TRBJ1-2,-,TGTGCCAGCAGTCCCGTGGAGGGCAACTATGGCTACACCTTC,CASSPVEGNYGYTF
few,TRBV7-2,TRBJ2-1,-,TGTGCCAGCAGCTTAGGGTCCAAGGCCTACAATGAGCAGTTCTTC,CASSLGSKAYNEQFF
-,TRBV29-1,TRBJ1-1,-,TGCAGCGGTGGTGGGGCGGGGGTTTCCACTGAAGCTTTCTTT,CSGGGAGVSTEAFF
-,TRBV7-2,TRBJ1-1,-,TGTGCCAGCAGCTTAGCGACGGACACTGAAGCTTTCTTT,CASSLATDTEAFF
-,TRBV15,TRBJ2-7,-,TGTGCCACCAGCAGAGAATCGTCCGAGCAGTACTTC,CATSRESSEQYF
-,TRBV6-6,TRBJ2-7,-,TGTGCCAGCAGTTACGAGGAGTTCGTGGGTGAGCAGTACTTC,CASSYEEFVGEQYF
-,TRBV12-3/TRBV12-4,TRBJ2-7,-,TGTGCCAGCATTACCATTCCGGAGAACTACGAGCAGTACTTC,CASITIPENYEQYF
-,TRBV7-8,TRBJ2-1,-,TGTGCCAGCAGCTTAGTCCCGCAGCGGGCTTCCTACAATGAGCAGTTCTTC,CASSLVPQRASYNEQFF
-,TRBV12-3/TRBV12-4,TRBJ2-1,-,TGTGCCAGCAGTACACAGGATTCCCGTGGTAATGAGCAGTTCTTC,CASSTQDSRGNEQFF
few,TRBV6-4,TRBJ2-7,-,TGTGCCAGCATAAGGGATGCCTACGAGCAGTACTTC,CASIRDAYEQYF
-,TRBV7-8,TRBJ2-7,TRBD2,TGTGCCAGCAGCCCCTTAGCGGGAGGGGGGGCCAGCGAGCAGTACTTC,CASSPLAGGGASEQYF